This T cell receptor beta chain appears in the sequencing data of a study of CD8 T cells in ankylosing spondylitis. Trimming cost V 5 bases and J 7 bases; bases outside gene matches: 8. Germline V CDR1 and CDR2: SGHAT, FQNNGV. The CDR3 length is 15 residues. Libraries for TCR beta were made by quantitative 5'-RACE with molecular barcodes. TCRdb re-derived calls from the 5' RACE reads in MiXCR, one entry per CDR3 protein. The sample lists about 64,000 distinct CDR3 sequences, roughly 6.1% occurring once. This clonotype was observed a few times. No antigen is known for it. The study, taken as a whole, reports: Significantly higher representation of disease-linked clones was reported for matched ankylosing spondylitis synovial fluid. Ankylosing spondylitis blood appeared to carry a characteristic TCR beta motif of seven to nine highly homologous variants.

The material sequenced was synovial fluid, either unsorted or a sorted T cell fraction (not recorded which). The chain links TRBV11-2 to TRBJ1-5; 10 nucleotides agree with TRBD1. The TCR comes from a male donor with ankylosing spondylitis. The chain's CDR3 is CASSPNPGQGQPQHF. CDR3 coding DNA: TGTGCCAGCAGCCCGAATCCGGGACAGGGGCAGCCCCAGCATTTT.